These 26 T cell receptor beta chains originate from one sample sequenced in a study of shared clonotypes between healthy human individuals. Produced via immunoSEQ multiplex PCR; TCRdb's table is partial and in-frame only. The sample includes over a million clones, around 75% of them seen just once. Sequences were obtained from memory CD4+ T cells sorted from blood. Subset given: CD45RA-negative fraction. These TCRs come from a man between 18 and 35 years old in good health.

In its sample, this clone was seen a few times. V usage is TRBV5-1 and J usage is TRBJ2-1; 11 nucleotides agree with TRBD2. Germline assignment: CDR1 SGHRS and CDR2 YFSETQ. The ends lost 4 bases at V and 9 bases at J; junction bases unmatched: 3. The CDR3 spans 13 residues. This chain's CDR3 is CASSIGTSGEQFF. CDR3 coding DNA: TGCGCCAGCAGCATCGGGACTAGCGGTGAGCAGTTCTTC.

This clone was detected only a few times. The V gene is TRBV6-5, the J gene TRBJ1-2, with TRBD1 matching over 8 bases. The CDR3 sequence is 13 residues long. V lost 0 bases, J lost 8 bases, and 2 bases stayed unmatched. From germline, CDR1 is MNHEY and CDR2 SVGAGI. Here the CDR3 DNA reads TGTGCCAGCAGTTACTCGCGGGACAGGGGCTACACCTTC. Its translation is CASSYSRDRGYTF.

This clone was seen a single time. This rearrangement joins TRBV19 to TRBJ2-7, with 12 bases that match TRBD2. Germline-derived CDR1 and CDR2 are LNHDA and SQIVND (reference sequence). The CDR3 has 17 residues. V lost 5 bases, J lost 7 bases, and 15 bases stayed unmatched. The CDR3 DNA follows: TGTGCCAGTAGTGTCTCCGGGACTAGCGGGTCGGTCGTGGAGCAGTACTTC. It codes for CASSVSGTSGSVVEQYF.

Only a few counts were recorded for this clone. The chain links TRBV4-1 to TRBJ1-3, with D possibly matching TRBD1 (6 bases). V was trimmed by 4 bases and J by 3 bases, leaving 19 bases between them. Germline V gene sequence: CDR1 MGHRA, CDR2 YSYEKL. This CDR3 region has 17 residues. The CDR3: CASSLGGRVVDGNTIYF. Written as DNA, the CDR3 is TGCGCCAGCAGCCTCGGGGGCCGGGTAGTCGATGGAAACACCATATATTTT.

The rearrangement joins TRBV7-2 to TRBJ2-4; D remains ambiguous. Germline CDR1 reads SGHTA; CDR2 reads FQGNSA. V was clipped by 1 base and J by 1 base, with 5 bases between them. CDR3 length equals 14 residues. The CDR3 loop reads CASSLVEAKNIQYF. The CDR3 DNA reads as TGTGCCAGCAGCTTAGTCGAGGCCAAAAACATTCAGTACTTC. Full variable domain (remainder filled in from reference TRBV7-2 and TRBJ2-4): GAGVSQSPSNKVTEKGKDVELRCDPISGHTALYWYRQSLGQGLEFLIYFQGNSAPDKSGLPSDRFSAERTGGSVSTLTIQRTQQEDSAVYLCASSLVEAKNIQYFGAGTRLSVL.

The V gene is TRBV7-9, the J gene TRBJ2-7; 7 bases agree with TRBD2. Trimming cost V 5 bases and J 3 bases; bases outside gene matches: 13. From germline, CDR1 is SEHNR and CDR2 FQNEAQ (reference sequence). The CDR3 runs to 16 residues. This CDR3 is CASSRSETSRIYEQYF. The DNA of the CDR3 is TGTGCCAGCAGCCGCAGCGAGACTAGCAGAATCTACGAGCAGTACTTC.

The CDR3 region has the DNA TGTGCCAGCAGTTCCCCCGCCGAGGTTGGCTACACCTTC. Protein: CASSSPAEVGYTF. V gene TRBV6-6 combines with J gene TRBJ1-2; D is uncertain. Germline-derived CDR1 and CDR2 are MNHNY and SVGAGI (reference sequence). The V end lost 4 bases, the J end lost 7 bases, and 13 bases lay between the germline ends. The CDR3 totals 13 residues.

CDR3 protein: CAISPSGSTDTQYF. The CDR3, as DNA: TGTGCCATCAGCCCTAGCGGGAGTACAGATACGCAGTATTTT. The genes are TRBV10-3 and TRBJ2-3; 10 nucleotides line up with TRBD2. The CDR3 spans 14 residues. V was clipped by 6 bases and J by 3 bases; unmatched bases: 3. Germline V gene data show CDR1 as ENHRY and CDR2 as SYGVKD.

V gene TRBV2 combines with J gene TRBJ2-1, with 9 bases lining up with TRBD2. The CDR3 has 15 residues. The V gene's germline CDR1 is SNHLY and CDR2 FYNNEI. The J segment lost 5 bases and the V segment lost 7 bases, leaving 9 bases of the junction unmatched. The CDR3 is CASTPRTSVNNEQFF. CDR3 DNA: TGTGCCAGCACCCCACGGACTAGCGTTAACAATGAGCAGTTCTTC.

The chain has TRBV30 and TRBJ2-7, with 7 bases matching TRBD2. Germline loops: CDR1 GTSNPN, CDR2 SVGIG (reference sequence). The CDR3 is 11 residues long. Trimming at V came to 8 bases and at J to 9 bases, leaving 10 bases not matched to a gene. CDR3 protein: CANRGESGQYF. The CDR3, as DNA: TGTGCCAACCGGGGGGAGAGCGGGCAGTACTTC.

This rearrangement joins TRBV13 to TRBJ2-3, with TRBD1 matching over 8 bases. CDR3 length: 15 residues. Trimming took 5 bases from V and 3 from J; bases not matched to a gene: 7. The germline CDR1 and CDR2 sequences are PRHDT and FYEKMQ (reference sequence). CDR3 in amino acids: CASSLGQGRTDTQYF. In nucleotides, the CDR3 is TGTGCCAGCAGCCTCGGACAGGGACGAACAGATACGCAGTATTTT.

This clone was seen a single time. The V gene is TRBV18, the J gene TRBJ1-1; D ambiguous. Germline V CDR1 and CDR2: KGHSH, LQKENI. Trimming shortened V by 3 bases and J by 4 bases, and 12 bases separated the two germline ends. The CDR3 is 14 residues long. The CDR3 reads CASSPASTPTEAFF. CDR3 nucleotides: TGTGCCAGCTCACCCGCCAGTACACCCACTGAAGCTTTCTTT.

CDR3 protein: CASSIGATAPSYGYTF. Here the CDR3 DNA reads TGTGCCAGTAGTATAGGGGCGACAGCTCCATCCTATGGCTACACCTTC. J is TRBJ1-2 and V is TRBV19; TRBD1 is a possible D gene (5 bases). This CDR3 region has 16 residues. Germline CDR1 is LNHDA and CDR2 is SQIVND (reference sequence). V was shortened by 1 base and J by 4 bases, with 16 bases between the two germline ends.

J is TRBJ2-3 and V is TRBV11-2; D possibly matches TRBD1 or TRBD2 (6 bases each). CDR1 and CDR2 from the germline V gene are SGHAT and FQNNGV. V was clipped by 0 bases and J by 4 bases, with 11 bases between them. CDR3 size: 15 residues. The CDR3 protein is CASSLEGGRADTQYF. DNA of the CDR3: TGTGCCAGCAGCTTAGAGGGGGGCCGAGCAGATACGCAGTATTTT.

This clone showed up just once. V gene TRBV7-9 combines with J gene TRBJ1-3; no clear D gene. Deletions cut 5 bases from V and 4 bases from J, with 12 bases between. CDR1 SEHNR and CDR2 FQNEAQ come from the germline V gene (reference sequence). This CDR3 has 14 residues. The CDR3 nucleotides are TGTGCCAGCAGCCTGGACCTAGAGGGAAACACCATATATTTT. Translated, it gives CASSLDLEGNTIYF.

The CDR3 sequence: CASSLTRAPRGPGELFF. CDR3 nucleotide sequence: TGTGCCAGCAGCTTAACGCGGGCCCCGCGCGGCCCCGGGGAGCTGTTTTTT. The chain couples TRBV11-2 to TRBJ2-2; perhaps TRBD2 as D (5 bases). V lost 2 bases, J lost 6 bases, and 19 bases lay in between. There are 17 residues in the CDR3. Per the germline V gene, CDR1 is SGHAT and CDR2 is FQNNGV.

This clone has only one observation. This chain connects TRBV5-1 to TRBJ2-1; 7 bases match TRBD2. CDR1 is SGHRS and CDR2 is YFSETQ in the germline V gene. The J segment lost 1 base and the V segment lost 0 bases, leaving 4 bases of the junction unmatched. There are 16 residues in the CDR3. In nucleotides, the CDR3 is TGCGCCAGCAGCTTGGTGGCTAGCGGATCCTACAATGAGCAGTTCTTC. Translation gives CASSLVASGSYNEQFF. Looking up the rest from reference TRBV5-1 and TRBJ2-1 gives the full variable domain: KAGVTQTPRYLIKTRGQQVTLSCSPISGHRSVSWYQQTPGQGLQFLFEYFSETQRNKGNFPGRFSGRQFSNSRSEMNVSTLELGDSALYLCASSLVASGSYNEQFFGPGTRLTVL.

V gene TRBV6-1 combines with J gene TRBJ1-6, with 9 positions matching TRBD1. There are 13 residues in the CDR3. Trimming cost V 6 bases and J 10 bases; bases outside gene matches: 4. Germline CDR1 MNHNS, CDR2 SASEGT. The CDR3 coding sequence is TGTGCCAGCAGGGGGACAGGGAGCTCACCCCTCCACTTT. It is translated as CASRGTGSSPLHF.

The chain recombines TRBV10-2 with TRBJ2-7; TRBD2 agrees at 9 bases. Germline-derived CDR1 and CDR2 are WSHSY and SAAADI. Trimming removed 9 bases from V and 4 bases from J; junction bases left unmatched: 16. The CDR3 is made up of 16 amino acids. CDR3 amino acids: CASSPRGGGASYEQYF. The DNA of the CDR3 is TGCGCCAGTTCCCCGAGGGGCGGGGGGGCTTCGTACGAGCAGTACTTC.

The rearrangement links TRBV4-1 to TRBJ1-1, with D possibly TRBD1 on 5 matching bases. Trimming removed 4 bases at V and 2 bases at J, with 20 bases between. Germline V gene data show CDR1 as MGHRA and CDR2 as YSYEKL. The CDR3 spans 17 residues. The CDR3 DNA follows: TGCGCCAGCAGCCGCTCTCTTGGGGCAGCAAAAAACACTGAAGCTTTCTTT. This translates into CASSRSLGAAKNTEAFF.

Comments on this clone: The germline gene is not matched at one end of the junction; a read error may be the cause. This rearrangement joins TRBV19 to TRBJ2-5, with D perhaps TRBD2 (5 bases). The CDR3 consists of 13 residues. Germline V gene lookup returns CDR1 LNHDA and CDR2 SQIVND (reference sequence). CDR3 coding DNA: TGTGCCTGTAGTTCGGGGTGGGGAGAGACCCAGTACTTC. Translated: CACSSGWGETQYF. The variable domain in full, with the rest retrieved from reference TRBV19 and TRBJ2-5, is DGGITQSPKYLFRKEGQNVTLSCEQNLNHDAMYWYRQDPGQGLRLIYYSQIVNDFQKGDIAEGYSVSREKKESFPLTVTSAQKNPTAFYLCACSSGWGETQYFGPGTRLLVL.

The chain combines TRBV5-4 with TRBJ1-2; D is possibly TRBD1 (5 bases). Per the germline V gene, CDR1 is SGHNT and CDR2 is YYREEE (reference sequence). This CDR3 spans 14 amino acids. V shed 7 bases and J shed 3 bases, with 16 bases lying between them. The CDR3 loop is CASSPGGVDYGYTF. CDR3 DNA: TGTGCCAGCTCCCCGGGGGGGGTAGACTATGGCTACACCTTC.

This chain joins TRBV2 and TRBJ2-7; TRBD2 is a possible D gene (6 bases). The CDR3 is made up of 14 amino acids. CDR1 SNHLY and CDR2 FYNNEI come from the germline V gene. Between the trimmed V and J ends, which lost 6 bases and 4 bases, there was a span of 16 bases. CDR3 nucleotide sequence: TGTGCCAGCAGGGGGGGATCTCTAAGTTACGAGCAGTACTTC. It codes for CASRGGSLSYEQYF.

The DNA of the CDR3 is TGTGCCAGCAGCCAACAGGGGTCTGGGGCCAACGTCCTGACTTTC. Protein: CASSQQGSGANVLTF. The chain employs TRBV28 and TRBJ2-6; 7 bases line up with TRBD1. The germline V gene has CDR1 MDHEN and CDR2 SYDVKM. V lost 6 bases, J lost 1 base, and 3 bases stayed unmatched. This CDR3 comprises 15 residues. Variable domain in full (rest from reference TRBV28 and TRBJ2-6): DVKVTQSSRYLVKRTGEKVFLECVQDMDHENMFWYRQDPGLGLRLIYFSYDVKMKEKGDIPEGYSVSREKKERFSLILESASTNQTSMYLCASSQQGSGANVLTFGAGSRLTVL.

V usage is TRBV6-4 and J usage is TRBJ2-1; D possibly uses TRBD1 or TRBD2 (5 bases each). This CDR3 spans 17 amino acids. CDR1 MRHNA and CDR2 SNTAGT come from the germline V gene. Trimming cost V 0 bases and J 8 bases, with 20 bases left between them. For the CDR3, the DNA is TGTGCCAGCAGTGACTCAGGGGAGAGGAAAATAATCGATGAGCAGTTCTTC. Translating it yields CASSDSGERKIIDEQFF.

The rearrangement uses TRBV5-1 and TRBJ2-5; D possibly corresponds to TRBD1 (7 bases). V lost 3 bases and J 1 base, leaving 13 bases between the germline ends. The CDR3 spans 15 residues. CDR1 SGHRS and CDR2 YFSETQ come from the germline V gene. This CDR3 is CASSSGDSFQETQYF. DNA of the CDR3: TGCGCCAGCAGCTCGGGGGACAGTTTCCAAGAGACCCAGTACTTC.